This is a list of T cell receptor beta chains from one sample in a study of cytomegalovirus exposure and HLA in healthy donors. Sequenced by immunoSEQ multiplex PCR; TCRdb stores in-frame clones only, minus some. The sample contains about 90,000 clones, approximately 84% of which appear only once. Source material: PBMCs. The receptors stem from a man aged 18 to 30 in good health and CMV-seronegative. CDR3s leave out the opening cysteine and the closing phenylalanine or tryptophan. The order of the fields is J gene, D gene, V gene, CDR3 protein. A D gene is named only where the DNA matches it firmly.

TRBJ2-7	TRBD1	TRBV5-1	ASSFSGGEQY
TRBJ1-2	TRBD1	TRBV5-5	ASSLRQGALYGYT
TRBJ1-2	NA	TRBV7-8	ASSPRGGLYGYT
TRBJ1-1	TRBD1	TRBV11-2	ASSLFSDRGYFTEAF
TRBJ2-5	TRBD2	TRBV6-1	ASSEALWGGGLGETQY
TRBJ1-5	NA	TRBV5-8	ASSDVTEGNQPQH
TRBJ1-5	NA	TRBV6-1	ASSTRGLNQPQH
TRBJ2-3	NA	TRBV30	AWSETGLTDTQY
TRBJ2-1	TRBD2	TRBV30	AWRAGTSGSNEQF
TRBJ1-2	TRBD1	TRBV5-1	ASSLLSGGERGYT
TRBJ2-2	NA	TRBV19	ASVAGALNTGELF
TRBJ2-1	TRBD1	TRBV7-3	ASSFGTANEQF
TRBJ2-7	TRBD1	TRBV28	ASSLDQTGGSYEQY
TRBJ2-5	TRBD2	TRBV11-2	ASSLALSGETQY
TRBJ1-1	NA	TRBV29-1	SVGGPGAEAF
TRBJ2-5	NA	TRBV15	ATSRVGLEQETQY
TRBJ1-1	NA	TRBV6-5	ASSYGVRATEAF
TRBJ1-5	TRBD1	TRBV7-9	ASSVDRGLNQPQH
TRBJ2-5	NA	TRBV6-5	ASSRDSIEETQY
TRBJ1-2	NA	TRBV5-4	ASSLAGRVGTNYGYT
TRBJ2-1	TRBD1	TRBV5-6	ASSWGQKAYNEQF
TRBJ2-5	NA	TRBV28	ASSSGSRTQY
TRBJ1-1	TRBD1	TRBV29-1	GVRTGMNTEAF
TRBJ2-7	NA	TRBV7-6	ASSLDRDLAYEQY
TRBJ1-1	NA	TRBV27	ASSAPGTPNTEAF
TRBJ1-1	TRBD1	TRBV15	ATSRNRGLTEAF